A selection of T cell receptor beta chains follows, all from one sample in a study of T cell responses to AZD1222 COVID-19 vaccine. Sequencing used immunoSEQ multiplex PCR; TCRdb keeps in-frame clones, though not all of them. The sample carries 120,000 to 150,000 clones, over 75% recorded once. The sequenced sample was peripheral blood, obtained on day 0 of AZD1222 vaccination. The source of these receptors is an adult in good health. CDR3s include the opening cysteine and the closing phenylalanine or tryptophan. D genes are given only for firm matches. Expanded clones get a size class; other rows say once, few or many, or leave the size out.

j_call: TRBJ1-2; clone_size: NA; d_call: NA; v_call: TRBV29-1; cdr3_length: 12; cdr3_aa: CSVVAANYGYTF; cdr3_nt: TGCAGCGTTGTTGCGGCTAACTATGGCTACACCTTC
j_call: TRBJ1-1; clone_size: NA; d_call: NA; v_call: TRBV19; cdr3_length: 16; cdr3_aa: CASSIWRGDKNTEAFF; cdr3_nt: TGTGCCAGTAGTATTTGGAGGGGGGACAAGAACACTGAAGCTTTCTTT
j_call: TRBJ1-2; clone_size: NA; d_call: NA; v_call: TRBV9; cdr3_length: 15; cdr3_aa: CASSEGDIPNYGYTF; cdr3_nt: TGTGCCAGCAGCGAGGGGGACATCCCTAACTATGGCTACACCTTC
j_call: TRBJ1-1; clone_size: NA; d_call: NA; v_call: TRBV6-5; cdr3_length: 15; cdr3_aa: CASSYSFSKNTEAFF; cdr3_nt: TGTGCCAGCAGTTACTCGTTCAGTAAGAACACTGAAGCTTTCTTT
j_call: TRBJ1-2; clone_size: few; d_call: NA; v_call: TRBV27; cdr3_length: 13; cdr3_aa: CASSKQGKDGYTF; cdr3_nt: TGTGCCAGCAGCAAACAGGGAAAAGATGGCTACACCTTC
j_call: TRBJ1-2; clone_size: once; d_call: TRBD1; v_call: TRBV7-6; cdr3_length: 12; cdr3_aa: CASSSPGGGYTF; cdr3_nt: TGTGCCAGCAGCTCACCAGGGGGCGGCTACACCTTC
j_call: TRBJ1-1; clone_size: NA; d_call: NA; v_call: TRBV2; cdr3_length: 13; cdr3_aa: CASRTGLNTEAFF; cdr3_nt: TGTGCCAGCAGAACAGGCTTGAACACTGAAGCTTTCTTT
j_call: TRBJ1-2; clone_size: NA; d_call: NA; v_call: TRBV19; cdr3_length: 12; cdr3_aa: CASNTGNYGYTF; cdr3_nt: TGTGCCAGTAACACAGGGAACTATGGCTACACCTTC
j_call: TRBJ1-2; clone_size: NA; d_call: TRBD1; v_call: TRBV12-3/TRBV12-4; cdr3_length: 12; cdr3_aa: CASSLGDRVSTF; cdr3_nt: TGTGCCAGCAGTTTAGGGGACAGGGTGTCGACCTTC
j_call: TRBJ2-3; clone_size: NA; d_call: NA; v_call: TRBV6-4; cdr3_length: 13; cdr3_aa: CASSPGDTDTQYF; cdr3_nt: TGTGCCAGCAGCCCGGGGGACACAGATACGCAGTATTTT
j_call: TRBJ1-5; clone_size: NA; d_call: NA; v_call: TRBV10-2; cdr3_length: 15; cdr3_aa: CASSAGLVSNQPQHF; cdr3_nt: TGCGCCAGCAGTGCAGGGCTGGTAAGCAATCAGCCCCAGCATTTT
j_call: TRBJ2-1; clone_size: NA; d_call: TRBD2; v_call: TRBV7-6; cdr3_length: 14; cdr3_aa: CASSSLAGGFEQFF; cdr3_nt: TGTGCCAGCAGCTCCCTGGCGGGGGGGTTTGAGCAGTTCTTC
j_call: TRBJ1-2; clone_size: once; d_call: NA; v_call: TRBV6-4; cdr3_length: 15; cdr3_aa: CASNGLGGVVLGYTF; cdr3_nt: TGTGCCAGCAACGGATTGGGGGGCGTCGTACTTGGCTACACCTTC
j_call: TRBJ1-5; clone_size: once; d_call: NA; v_call: TRBV20-1; cdr3_length: 11; cdr3_aa: CSAQHNQPQHF; cdr3_nt: TGCAGTGCCCAGCACAATCAGCCCCAGCATTTT
j_call: TRBJ1-1; clone_size: NA; d_call: TRBD1; v_call: TRBV5-1; cdr3_length: 15; cdr3_aa: CASSPWTGMNTEAFF; cdr3_nt: TGCGCCAGCAGCCCCTGGACAGGCATGAACACTGAAGCTTTCTTT
j_call: TRBJ1-2; clone_size: NA; d_call: NA; v_call: TRBV5-4; cdr3_length: 13; cdr3_aa: CASSSRTGYGYTF; cdr3_nt: TGTGCCAGCAGCTCGAGAACAGGGTATGGCTACACCTTC
j_call: TRBJ1-5; clone_size: NA; d_call: TRBD1; v_call: TRBV28; cdr3_length: 14; cdr3_aa: CASRPDRANQPQHF; cdr3_nt: TGTGCCAGCAGGCCTGACAGGGCTAATCAGCCCCAGCATTTT
j_call: TRBJ2-2; clone_size: NA; d_call: TRBD1; v_call: TRBV18; cdr3_length: 16; cdr3_aa: CASSPGQAKGGGELFF; cdr3_nt: TGTGCCAGCTCACCGGGACAGGCTAAAGGAGGCGGGGAGCTGTTTTTT
j_call: TRBJ2-5; clone_size: NA; d_call: TRBD2; v_call: TRBV5-1; cdr3_length: 15; cdr3_aa: CASSQGLAVQETQYF; cdr3_nt: TGCGCCAGCAGCCAGGGACTAGCAGTCCAAGAGACCCAGTACTTC
j_call: TRBJ1-4; clone_size: NA; d_call: NA; v_call: TRBV11-1; cdr3_length: 14; cdr3_aa: CASSLVPINEKLFF; cdr3_nt: TGTGCCAGCAGCTTAGTGCCGATAAATGAAAAACTGTTTTTT
j_call: TRBJ1-4; clone_size: once; d_call: NA; v_call: TRBV4-1; cdr3_length: 15; cdr3_aa: CASSQGWTGGEKLFF; cdr3_nt: TGCGCCAGCAGCCAGGGTTGGACGGGTGGGGAAAAACTGTTTTTT
j_call: TRBJ1-2; clone_size: NA; d_call: NA; v_call: TRBV29-1; cdr3_length: 12; cdr3_aa: CSVSQGNYGYTF; cdr3_nt: TGCAGCGTTTCACAGGGTAACTATGGCTACACCTTC
j_call: TRBJ1-1; clone_size: few; d_call: NA; v_call: TRBV7-9; cdr3_length: 13; cdr3_aa: CASSLALGEGAFF; cdr3_nt: TGTGCCAGCAGCTTAGCGCTAGGGGAAGGTGCTTTCTTT
j_call: TRBJ1-1; clone_size: few; d_call: TRBD1; v_call: TRBV19; cdr3_length: 14; cdr3_aa: CASSATGADTEAFF; cdr3_nt: TGTGCCAGTAGCGCGACAGGGGCGGACACTGAAGCTTTCTTT
j_call: TRBJ2-7; clone_size: NA; d_call: NA; v_call: TRBV6-5; cdr3_length: 13; cdr3_aa: CASSRQESYEQYF; cdr3_nt: TGTGCCAGCAGCCGACAGGAGAGCTACGAGCAGTACTTC
j_call: TRBJ1-1; clone_size: NA; d_call: TRBD1; v_call: TRBV6-1; cdr3_length: 14; cdr3_aa: CASSEDRGSTEAFF; cdr3_nt: TGTGCCAGCAGTGAAGACAGGGGCAGCACTGAAGCTTTCTTT
j_call: TRBJ1-6; clone_size: NA; d_call: TRBD1; v_call: TRBV7-2; cdr3_length: 15; cdr3_aa: CASSYRTGVNSPLHF; cdr3_nt: TGTGCCAGCAGCTACAGGACAGGGGTGAATTCACCCCTCCACTTT
j_call: TRBJ1-2; clone_size: once; d_call: TRBD1; v_call: TRBV19; cdr3_length: 15; cdr3_aa: CASTPKGDSDYGYTF; cdr3_nt: TGTGCCAGTACCCCAAAAGGGGACAGCGACTATGGCTACACCTTC
j_call: TRBJ2-5; clone_size: NA; d_call: TRBD2; v_call: TRBV4-1; cdr3_length: 14; cdr3_aa: CASSIAGVQETQYF; cdr3_nt: TGCGCCAGCAGTATAGCGGGGGTCCAAGAGACCCAGTACTTC
j_call: TRBJ1-2; clone_size: NA; d_call: NA; v_call: TRBV7-6; cdr3_length: 15; cdr3_aa: CASSPDAGRDLGYTF; cdr3_nt: TGTGCCAGCAGCCCCGACGCGGGGAGGGATCTAGGCTACACCTTC
j_call: TRBJ2-3; clone_size: NA; d_call: TRBD1; v_call: TRBV6-4; cdr3_length: 15; cdr3_aa: CASSEGQGATDTQYF; cdr3_nt: TGTGCCAGCAGTGAGGGACAGGGGGCCACAGATACGCAGTATTTT
j_call: TRBJ1-2; clone_size: NA; d_call: NA; v_call: TRBV5-1; cdr3_length: 14; cdr3_aa: CASSLDRDRGPPFF; cdr3_nt: TGCGCCAGCAGCTTGGATCGTGACCGTGGCCCTCCCTTCTTC
j_call: TRBJ2-5; clone_size: NA; d_call: NA; v_call: TRBV11-2; cdr3_length: 17; cdr3_aa: CASSLGVVRTLQETQYF; cdr3_nt: TGTGCCAGCAGCTTAGGAGTGGTAAGGACCCTCCAAGAGACCCAGTACTTC
j_call: TRBJ1-1; clone_size: once; d_call: NA; v_call: TRBV3-1/TRBV3-2; cdr3_length: 15; cdr3_aa: CASSHQGGSNTEAFF; cdr3_nt: TGTGCCAGCAGCCATCAGGGTGGATCGAACACTGAAGCTTTCTTT
j_call: TRBJ1-5; clone_size: NA; d_call: NA; v_call: TRBV6-5; cdr3_length: 13; cdr3_aa: CASSRTWNQPQHF; cdr3_nt: TGTGCCAGCAGTCGGACTTGGAATCAGCCCCAGCATTTT
j_call: TRBJ1-6; clone_size: NA; d_call: NA; v_call: TRBV27; cdr3_length: 16; cdr3_aa: CASKFDSLPNNSPLHF; cdr3_nt: TGTGCCAGCAAATTCGACAGTCTTCCGAATAATTCACCCCTCCACTTT
j_call: TRBJ1-5; clone_size: NA; d_call: NA; v_call: TRBV2; cdr3_length: 11; cdr3_aa: CASSEAYDMHF; cdr3_nt: TGTGCCAGCAGTGAGGCCTATGACATGCATTTT
j_call: TRBJ1-1; clone_size: NA; d_call: NA; v_call: TRBV30; cdr3_length: 12; cdr3_aa: CAWSRGVTEAFF; cdr3_nt: TGTGCCTGGAGTCGAGGAGTCACTGAAGCTTTCTTT
j_call: TRBJ1-6; clone_size: once; d_call: NA; v_call: TRBV27; cdr3_length: 15; cdr3_aa: CASSFRQTYNSPLHF; cdr3_nt: TGTGCCAGCAGTTTTCGACAGACCTATAATTCACCCCTCCACTTT
j_call: TRBJ2-5; clone_size: NA; d_call: NA; v_call: TRBV19; cdr3_length: 14; cdr3_aa: CASSTYDREETQYF; cdr3_nt: TGTGCCAGTAGCACATACGACAGAGAAGAGACCCAGTACTTC
j_call: TRBJ2-2; clone_size: NA; d_call: TRBD1; v_call: TRBV7-9; cdr3_length: 15; cdr3_aa: CASSLMTGAGGELFF; cdr3_nt: TGTGCCAGCAGCTTAATGACAGGGGCCGGCGGGGAGCTGTTTTTT
j_call: TRBJ1-2; clone_size: NA; d_call: NA; v_call: TRBV27; cdr3_length: 13; cdr3_aa: CASSYSGNYGYTF; cdr3_nt: TGTGCCAGCAGTTACTCAGGGAACTATGGCTACACCTTC
j_call: TRBJ2-1; clone_size: few; d_call: TRBD2; v_call: TRBV7-3; cdr3_length: 13; cdr3_aa: CASSFGTSGSKFF; cdr3_nt: TGTGCCAGCAGCTTCGGGACTAGCGGGAGCAAGTTCTTC
j_call: TRBJ2-7; clone_size: NA; d_call: NA; v_call: TRBV5-8; cdr3_length: 14; cdr3_aa: CASSLSGLTGEQYF; cdr3_nt: TGTGCCAGCAGCTTGTCAGGGTTAACTGGGGAGCAGTACTTC
j_call: TRBJ2-1; clone_size: once; d_call: NA; v_call: TRBV5-1; cdr3_length: 14; cdr3_aa: CASSLSGGMNEQFF; cdr3_nt: TGCGCCAGCAGCTTGAGTGGAGGGATGAATGAGCAGTTCTTC
j_call: TRBJ2-7; clone_size: once; d_call: TRBD2; v_call: TRBV5-6; cdr3_length: 15; cdr3_aa: CASSRSGGDSYEQYF; cdr3_nt: TGTGCCAGCAGCCGTAGCGGGGGGGACTCCTACGAGCAGTACTTC
j_call: TRBJ2-7; clone_size: few; d_call: NA; v_call: TRBV3-1/TRBV3-2; cdr3_length: 15; cdr3_aa: CASSQMGGRTYEQYF; cdr3_nt: TGTGCCAGCAGCCAAATGGGGGGTCGAACCTACGAGCAGTACTTC
j_call: TRBJ1-5; clone_size: once; d_call: NA; v_call: TRBV6-5; cdr3_length: 13; cdr3_aa: CASALRINQPQHF; cdr3_nt: TGTGCCAGCGCCCTTAGGATCAATCAGCCCCAGCATTTT
j_call: TRBJ1-5; clone_size: once; d_call: NA; v_call: TRBV11-3; cdr3_length: 15; cdr3_aa: CASSFGDGPGQPQHF; cdr3_nt: TGTGCCAGCAGCTTTGGGGACGGTCCGGGCCAGCCCCAGCATTTT
j_call: TRBJ2-7; clone_size: NA; d_call: TRBD2; v_call: TRBV28; cdr3_length: 14; cdr3_aa: CASRPGLAVYEQYF; cdr3_nt: TGTGCCAGCAGACCGGGACTAGCAGTCTACGAGCAGTACTTC
j_call: TRBJ2-4; clone_size: once; d_call: NA; v_call: TRBV14; cdr3_length: 16; cdr3_aa: CASSQAGTGLRDIQYF; cdr3_nt: TGTGCCAGCAGCCAAGCCGGGACGGGTTTGAGGGACATTCAGTACTTC
j_call: TRBJ1-6; clone_size: NA; d_call: TRBD1; v_call: TRBV6-4; cdr3_length: 16; cdr3_aa: CASSALGQGGNSPLHF; cdr3_nt: TGTGCCAGCAGTGCCCTGGGACAGGGGGGAAATTCACCCCTCCACTTT
j_call: TRBJ2-2; clone_size: once; d_call: TRBD2; v_call: TRBV5-1; cdr3_length: 15; cdr3_aa: CASSYSGRSTGELFF; cdr3_nt: TGCGCCAGCAGCTATAGCGGGAGATCCACCGGGGAGCTGTTTTTT
j_call: TRBJ2-1; clone_size: NA; d_call: NA; v_call: TRBV5-1; cdr3_length: 13; cdr3_aa: CASSVGSPREQFF; cdr3_nt: TGCGCCAGCAGCGTCGGATCCCCACGAGAGCAGTTCTTC
j_call: TRBJ2-7; clone_size: NA; d_call: TRBD2; v_call: TRBV7-2; cdr3_length: 15; cdr3_aa: CASSFRGLARGEQYF; cdr3_nt: TGTGCCAGCAGCTTTAGGGGACTAGCAAGGGGTGAGCAGTACTTC